A selection of T cell receptor beta chains follows, all from one sample in a study of vaccination and CD4 T cells after COVID-19. Each CDR3 protein gets one entry after TCRdb re-called the PCR reads with MiXCR. The table includes some 16,000 distinct CDR3 sequences, over 55% detected once. Their target antigens are unknown. The specimen was CD4+ T cells from blood, cultured in vitro. Source of these receptors: a human donor who had recovered from COVID-19. Each CDR3 is given with its conserved first and last residue. Each record gives: J gene, V gene, D gene, clone size, CDR3 protein, CDR3 DNA. D genes are given only for firm matches. The size field is filled for only some rows; it gives once, few, many or a size class.

TRBJ2-7	TRBV7-6	TRBD1	NA	CASSKEDRRYEQYF	TGTGCCAGCAGCAAAGAGGACAGGAGGTACGAGCAGTACTTC
TRBJ1-5	TRBV7-8	NA	NA	CASSLAGSGQPQHF	TGTGCCAGCAGCTTAGCAGGTTCTGGTCAGCCCCAGCATTTT
TRBJ1-3	TRBV28	NA	few	CASSDGRLSGNTIYF	TGTGCCAGCAGTGACGGGCGGCTCTCTGGAAACACCATATATTTT
TRBJ1-6	TRBV30	NA	NA	CAWSVQGKGNSPLHF	TGTGCCTGGAGTGTACAAGGGAAGGGTAATTCACCCCTCCACTTT
TRBJ2-2	TRBV10-1	NA	once	CASRPSRANTGELFF	TGCGCCAGCAGGCCGTCGAGGGCGAACACCGGGGAGCTGTTTTTT
TRBJ2-2	TRBV5-1	NA	NA	CASSSYRDRTGELFF	TGCGCCAGCAGCTCATACAGGGATCGGACCGGGGAGCTGTTTTTT
TRBJ1-5	TRBV10-1	TRBD1	NA	CASPHSSGTGGRYVNQPQHF	TGCGCCAGCCCGCACTCCTCTGGGACAGGGGGACGGTATGTCAATCAGCCCCAGCATTTT
TRBJ1-2	TRBV20-1	TRBD1	few	CSPDRGPHGYTF	TGCAGCCCGGACAGGGGACCTCATGGCTACACCTTC
TRBJ1-2	TRBV6-5	TRBD1	few	CASSYSALTGGHGYTF	TGTGCCAGCAGTTACTCAGCCCTGACAGGGGGACATGGCTACACCTTC
TRBJ2-1	TRBV20-1	TRBD2	once	CSARSMPGLAGGREFF	TGCAGTGCTAGATCAATGCCGGGACTAGCGGGGGGGCGTGAGTTCTTC
TRBJ1-2	TRBV7-8	NA	NA	CASSLAHNYGYTF	TGTGCCAGCAGCTTAGCCCATAACTATGGCTACACCTTC
TRBJ2-1	TRBV7-9	TRBD2	NA	CASSSWISGPEQFF	TGTGCCAGCAGCTCCTGGATTAGCGGGCCAGAGCAGTTCTTC
TRBJ1-2	TRBV6-1	TRBD1	NA	CASSRDRGQGYGYTF	TGTGCCAGCAGTAGGGACAGGGGGCAAGGCTATGGCTACACCTTC
TRBJ2-1	TRBV7-2	TRBD2	few	CASSLVTSGSSHEQFF	TGTGCCAGCAGCTTAGTGACTAGCGGGAGCTCCCATGAGCAGTTCTTC
TRBJ2-1	TRBV6-1	NA	once	CASITGDGRQQFF	TGTGCCAGCATCACGGGGGACGGCAGGCAGCAGTTCTTC
TRBJ1-1	TRBV6-5	TRBD1	few	CASSYPSGQGAGAFF	TGTGCCAGCAGTTACCCCTCGGGACAGGGGGCGGGGGCTTTCTTT
TRBJ2-1	TRBV21-1	NA	NA	CASRGGQRPYSYNEQFF	TGTGCCAGTCGGGGCGGACAAAGACCTTACTCCTACAATGAGCAGTTCTTC
TRBJ1-1	TRBV6-1	NA	NA	CARTGISEAFF	TGTGCCAGAACAGGGATTTCTGAAGCTTTCTTT
TRBJ2-3	TRBV9	NA	NA	CASSDDGQPQYF	TGTGCCAGCAGCGACGACGGTCAACCGCAGTATTTT
TRBJ2-7	TRBV6-1	NA	NA	CASTFPRGGTYEQYF	TGTGCCAGCACCTTCCCCAGGGGCGGAACCTACGAGCAGTACTTC
TRBJ1-1	TRBV6-5	NA	NA	CASSYYSGSRNTEAFF	TGTGCCAGCAGTTACTATTCCGGGAGCCGGAACACTGAAGCTTTCTTT
TRBJ2-5	TRBV10-3	NA	NA	CAISVGPTGEETQYF	TGTGCCATCAGTGTCGGTCCGACAGGCGAAGAGACCCAGTACTTC
TRBJ1-2	TRBV2	NA	NA	CASSGTANYGYTF	TGTGCCAGCAGTGGGACAGCAAACTATGGCTACACCTTC
TRBJ1-2	TRBV5-1	TRBD1	NA	CASSLTGGPYGYTF	TGCGCCAGCAGCTTGACAGGGGGACCCTATGGCTACACCTTC
TRBJ2-1	TRBV21-1	NA	once	CAGSKEVAEGNNEQFF	NA
TRBJ2-7	TRBV12-3/TRBV12-4	NA	once	CASSLVSGYEQYF	TGTGCCAGCAGTTTAGTTTCTGGGTACGAGCAGTACTTC
TRBJ2-5	TRBV7-2	NA	NA	CASSLTRTQETQYF	TGTGCCAGCAGCTTAACACGGACCCAAGAGACCCAGTACTTC
TRBJ1-2	TRBV12-3/TRBV12-4	NA	few	CASSLEGGGGYTF	TGTGCCAGCAGTTTAGAAGGGGGAGGTGGCTACACCTTC
TRBJ1-1	TRBV2	TRBD1	few	CASSEGTGGNTEAFF	TGTGCCAGCAGTGAAGGGACAGGGGGCAACACTGAAGCTTTCTTT
TRBJ1-1	TRBV10-3	NA	NA	CAISEGGAPTVEAFF	TGTGCCATCAGTGAAGGGGGGGCCCCTACAGTTGAAGCTTTCTTT
TRBJ2-1	TRBV20-1	NA	NA	CSARDKRDRYNEQFF	TGCAGTGCTAGAGATAAACGGGACCGATACAATGAGCAGTTCTTC
TRBJ1-1	TRBV2	TRBD1	NA	CASRDRAAEAFF	TGTGCCAGCAGGGACAGGGCCGCTGAAGCTTTCTTT
TRBJ2-5	TRBV11-2	TRBD2	NA	CASSLGEGRRETQYF	TGTGCCAGCAGCTTAGGGGAGGGCCGTCGGGAGACCCAGTACTTC
TRBJ1-1	TRBV4-3	NA	NA	CASSQTDRPPWMNTEAFF	TGCGCCAGCAGCCAAACGGACCGGCCCCCTTGGATGAACACTGAAGCTTTCTTT
TRBJ2-2	TRBV28	NA	NA	CASSLFGGELFF	TGTGCCAGCAGTTTATTCGGAGGGGAGCTGTTTTTT
TRBJ1-1	TRBV6-5	NA	NA	CASSYYGGNTEAFF	TGTGCCAGCAGTTACTACGGGGGGAACACTGAAGCTTTCTTT
TRBJ1-6	TRBV28	NA	NA	CASTRGGIAANSPLHF	TGTGCCAGCACCCGGGGCGGAATTGCCGCTAATTCACCCCTCCACTTT
TRBJ2-5	TRBV7-2	NA	few	CASSQGIAYSETQYF	TGTGCCAGCAGCCAAGGAATCGCGTATTCGGAGACCCAGTACTTC
TRBJ2-1	TRBV7-9	NA	NA	CASSLGLSGSSYNEQFF	TGTGCCAGCAGCTTAGGACTGTCGGGGAGCTCCTACAATGAGCAGTTCTTC
TRBJ2-3	TRBV7-2	TRBD2	NA	CASGLAMETQYF	TGTGCCAGCGGACTAGCGATGGAGACGCAGTATTTT
TRBJ1-1	TRBV6-1	TRBD1	NA	CASISRAGGYASEAFF	TGTGCCAGCATTTCCCGGGCAGGGGGGTACGCCTCCGAAGCTTTCTTT
TRBJ2-5	TRBV19	NA	once	CASSIGIRETQYF	TGTGCCAGTAGTATCGGGATACGGGAGACCCAGTACTTC
TRBJ1-1	TRBV5-4	NA	NA	CASGRGGALKAFF	TGTGCCAGCGGCCGGGGGGGGGCGCTTAAAGCTTTCTTT
TRBJ1-2	TRBV27	TRBD1	NA	CASSLTGGGGYTF	TGTGCCAGCAGTTTAACAGGGGGCGGGGGCTACACCTTC
TRBJ2-2	TRBV7-9	TRBD2	NA	CASSARTSGMWFTGELFF	TGTGCCAGCAGCGCAAGGACTAGCGGGATGTGGTTCACCGGGGAGCTGTTTTTT
TRBJ2-3	TRBV28	TRBD2	NA	CASTYVSSGTDTQYF	TGTGCCAGCACCTATGTATCTAGCGGGACAGATACGCAGTATTTT
TRBJ2-2	TRBV7-8	NA	NA	CASSLKGGTSNTGELFF	TGTGCCAGCAGCTTAAAGGGGGGAACGTCGAACACCGGGGAGCTGTTTTTT
TRBJ2-5	TRBV5-1	TRBD1	NA	CASSLRGQGNQETQYF	TGCGCCAGCAGCTTGAGAGGACAGGGGAATCAAGAGACCCAGTACTTC
TRBJ1-2	TRBV5-1	NA	NA	CASRRDGSYGYTF	TGCGCCAGCAGACGGGACGGAAGCTATGGCTACACCTTC
TRBJ2-3	TRBV18	TRBD1	NA	CASSPQGSGTDTQYF	TGTGCCAGCTCCCCACAGGGGTCTGGCACAGATACGCAGTATTTT
TRBJ2-5	TRBV28	TRBD1	few	CASSLPGTGEYQETQYF	TGTGCCAGCAGTCTGCCGGGGACAGGGGAGTACCAAGAGACCCAGTACTTC